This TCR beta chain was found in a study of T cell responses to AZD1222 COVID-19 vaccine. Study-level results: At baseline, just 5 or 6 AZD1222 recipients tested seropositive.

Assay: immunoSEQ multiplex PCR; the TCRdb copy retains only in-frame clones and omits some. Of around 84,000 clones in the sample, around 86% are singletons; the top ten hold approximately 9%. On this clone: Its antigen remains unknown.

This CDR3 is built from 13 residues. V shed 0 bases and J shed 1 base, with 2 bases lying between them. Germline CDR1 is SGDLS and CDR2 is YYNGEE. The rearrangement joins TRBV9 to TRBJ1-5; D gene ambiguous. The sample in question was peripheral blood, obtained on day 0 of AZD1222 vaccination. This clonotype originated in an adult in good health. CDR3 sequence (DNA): TGTGCCAGCAGCGTAGCGAGCAATCAGCCCCAGCATTTT. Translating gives CASSVASNQPQHF.